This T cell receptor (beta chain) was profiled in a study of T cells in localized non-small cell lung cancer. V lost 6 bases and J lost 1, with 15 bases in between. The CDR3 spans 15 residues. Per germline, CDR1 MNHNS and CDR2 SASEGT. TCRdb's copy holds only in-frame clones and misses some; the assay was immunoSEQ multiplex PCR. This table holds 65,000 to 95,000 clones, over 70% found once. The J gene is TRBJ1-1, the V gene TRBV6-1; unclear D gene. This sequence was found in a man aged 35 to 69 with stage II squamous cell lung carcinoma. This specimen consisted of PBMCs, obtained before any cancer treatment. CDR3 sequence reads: CASRLHPVGNTEAFF. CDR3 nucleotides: TGTGCCAGCAGACTACACCCCGTCGGGAACACTGAAGCTTTCTTT.